The 18 T cell receptor beta chains below were found in one sample sequenced in a study of blood T cell repertoires in COVID-19. Sequenced by immunoSEQ multiplex PCR; TCRdb stores in-frame clones only, minus some. The sample records 150,000 to 200,000 clones, less than 95% being singletons. The sequenced material came from peripheral blood. These receptor sequences come from a man aged 25 to 40 with COVID-19, enrolled during active disease.

The chain uses TRBV6-5 and TRBJ2-7; D possibly corresponds to TRBD1 (5 bases). This CDR3 has 12 amino acids. V lost 6 bases and J 6 bases, leaving 12 bases between the germline ends. CDR1 and CDR2 from the germline V gene are MNHEY and SVGAGI. The CDR3 loop reads CASSPGSSEQYF. CDR3 DNA sequence: TGTGCCAGCAGCCCAGGGTCGTCCGAGCAGTACTTC.

The chain is built from TRBV6-5 and TRBJ1-2, with a weak D call TRBD1 (5 bases). Trimming took off 4 bases at V and 2 bases at J, with 11 bases between the two ends. The CDR3 has 14 residues. CDR1 and CDR2 from the germline V gene are MNHEY and SVGAGI. This CDR3 reads CASSSFGGNYGYTF. CDR3 sequence (DNA): TGTGCCAGCAGTTCTTTTGGGGGGAACTATGGCTACACCTTC.

The chain has TRBV5-4 and TRBJ2-3; possibly TRBD2 for D (7 bases). CDR3 length: 15 amino acids. Germline-derived CDR1 and CDR2 are SGHNT and YYREEE (reference sequence). V lost 4 bases to trimming and J lost 4 bases, with 16 bases between them. CDR3 DNA sequence: TGTGCCAGCAGCCCCTGGGGGGGGGCGCCAGATACGCAGTATTTT. This sequence encodes CASSPWGGAPDTQYF.

This chain links TRBV7-9 with TRBJ2-7, with 8 nucleotides matching TRBD2. CDR1 and CDR2 from the germline V gene are SEHNR and FQNEAQ (reference sequence). The ends lost 6 bases at V and 3 bases at J; junction bases unmatched: 10. The length of the CDR3 is 15 residues. In DNA form, the CDR3 reads TGTGCCAGCAGGGAGGGTGGCAGCGGGGGCTACGAGCAGTACTTC. The encoded protein is CASREGGSGGYEQYF. The whole variable domain, filled in from reference TRBV7-9 and TRBJ2-7, reads DTGVSQNPRHKITKRGQNVTFRCDPISEHNRLYWYRQTLGQGPEFLTYFQNEAQLEKSRLLSDRFSAERPKGSFSTLEIQRTEQGDSAMYLCASREGGSGGYEQYFGPGTRLTVT.

The chain is built from TRBV4-1 and TRBJ2-6, with D unresolved. Per germline, CDR1 MGHRA and CDR2 YSYEKL. The V gene lost 3 bases and the J gene lost 4 bases, with 10 bases spanning the gap. This CDR3 has 15 amino acids. In nucleotides, the CDR3 is TGCGCCAGCAGCCACGGTTTGGGCGGGGCCAACGTCCTGACTTTC. Translated, it gives CASSHGLGGANVLTF.

The chain carries TRBV9 and TRBJ1-6, with TRBD1 identical over 9 bases. Germline V gene data show CDR1 as SGDLS and CDR2 as YYNGEE. Trimming removed 2 bases from V and 10 bases from J; junction bases left unmatched: 7. There are 15 residues in the CDR3. The CDR3 region has the DNA TGTGCCAGCAGCGTTACCGGGACAGGGTTGTCACCCCTCCACTTT. Encoded protein: CASSVTGTGLSPLHF.

The chain combines TRBV11-2 with TRBJ1-2; D gene ambiguous. The germline V gene encodes CDR1 SGHAT and CDR2 FQNNGV. The CDR3 has 14 residues. V lost 5 bases to trimming and J lost 2 bases, with 12 bases between them. The CDR3 DNA reads TGTGCCAGCAGCCCCCAGGTTTCCAACTATGGCTACACCTTC. Protein sequence: CASSPQVSNYGYTF. Full variable domain (rest looked up from reference TRBV11-2 and TRBJ1-2): EAGVAQSPRYKIIEKRQSVAFWCNPISGHATLYWYQQILGQGPKLLIQFQNNGVVDDSQLPKDRFSAERLKGVDSTLKIQPAKLEDSAVYLCASSPQVSNYGYTFGSGTRLTVV.

The chain joins TRBV6-2 or TRBV6-3 to TRBJ2-3, with 7 nucleotides matching TRBD2. The J segment lost 0 bases and the V segment lost 2 bases, leaving 5 bases of the junction unmatched. Looked up from germline, CDR1 is MNHEY and CDR2 is SVGEGT. The CDR3 spans 16 residues. CDR3 sequence reads: CASSYGGSGSTDTQYF. For the CDR3, the DNA is TGTGCCAGCAGTTACGGTGGTAGCGGGAGCACAGATACGCAGTATTTT.

The chain carries TRBV19 and TRBJ1-6; 12 nucleotides match TRBD1. CDR3 length: 16 amino acids. Germline V gives CDR1 LNHDA, CDR2 SQIVND (reference sequence). The V and J ends lost 2 bases and 7 bases, in that order; junction bases with no gene match: 3. CDR3 coding DNA: TGTGCCAGTAGTATAACGGGGACAGGGGGCAATTCACCCCTCCACTTT. It specifies CASSITGTGGNSPLHF.

V usage is TRBV7-6 and J usage is TRBJ1-3, with 7 bases fitting TRBD1. The CDR3 is 17 residues long. The germline CDR1 and CDR2 sequences are SGHVS and FNYEAQ. The ends lost 1 base at V and 4 bases at J; junction bases unmatched: 10. CDR3 DNA sequence: TGTGCCAGCAGCTTAGGGGCTACAGGGGAATGGGGAAACACCATATATTTT. It translates to CASSLGATGEWGNTIYF.

The rearrangement uses TRBV13 and TRBJ1-2; TRBD1 aligns across 7 bases. This CDR3 spans 12 amino acids. V lost 2 bases, J lost 11 bases, and 5 bases stayed unmatched. Germline lookup yields CDR1 PRHDT and CDR2 FYEKMQ (reference sequence). The DNA of the CDR3 is TGTGCCAGCAGCTTAACCCGGGACAGATACACCTTC. Residues: CASSLTRDRYTF.

V usage is TRBV6-5 and J usage is TRBJ1-5; 8 bases fit TRBD1. The V gene's germline CDR1 is MNHEY and CDR2 SVGAGI. This CDR3 is built from 14 residues. Trimming took 6 bases from V and 4 from J; bases not matched to a gene: 5. CDR3 nucleotide sequence: TGTGCCAGCAGAGTAACAGGGGGGAATCAGCCCCAGCATTTT. This codes for CASRVTGGNQPQHF.

The gene calls are TRBV3-1 (or the pseudogene TRBV3-2) and TRBJ2-1, with a tentative D call TRBD2 (6 bases). Germline assignment: CDR1 LGHDT and CDR2 YNNKEL (reference sequence). V was cut by 0 bases and J by 10 bases, with 16 bases left in between. This CDR3 has 15 residues. DNA for the CDR3: TGTGCCAGCAGCCAAGAAGGCCTCTCCGGGAGAGAGCAGTTCTTC. Protein product: CASSQEGLSGREQFF.

The sample holds a few counts of this clone. The chain combines TRBV7-6 with TRBJ2-2, with unresolved D. Germline V gives CDR1 SGHVS, CDR2 FNYEAQ. CDR3 length equals 15 residues. V lost 2 bases and J 1 base, leaving 8 bases between the germline ends. Here the CDR3 reads CASSLTRQNTGELFF. CDR3 nucleotides: TGTGCCAGCAGCTTAACACGACAGAACACCGGGGAGCTGTTTTTT.

The chain couples TRBV7-3 to TRBJ2-1; a possible D gene is TRBD1 (6 bases). V gave up 5 bases and J gave up 9 bases, with 11 bases separating them. The CDR3 runs 12 residues. The germline V gene has CDR1 SGHTA and CDR2 FQGTGA. The chain's CDR3 is CASSPTGIEQFF. DNA of the CDR3: TGTGCCAGCAGCCCTACAGGGATTGAGCAGTTCTTC.

The chain recombines TRBV6-5 with TRBJ2-5; D is possibly TRBD2 (5 bases). CDR1 MNHEY and CDR2 SVGAGI come from the germline V gene. Trimming left V 6 bases short and J 4 bases short, with 9 bases between. The CDR3 is made up of 12 amino acids. The CDR3 DNA reads as TGTGCCAGCAGAATGGGGAGAGAGACCCAGTACTTC. Translated: CASRMGRETQYF.

V and J are TRBV29-1 and TRBJ2-3, with TRBD1 matching 8 bases. Per germline, CDR1 SQVTM and CDR2 ANQGSEA. CDR3 size: 13 residues. The V and J ends lost 6 bases and 3 bases, in that order; junction bases with no gene match: 5. The chain's CDR3 is CSVQDRATDTQYF. CDR3 sequence (DNA): TGCAGCGTCCAGGACAGGGCGACAGATACGCAGTATTTT.

The CDR3 protein is CASSLQGQGGSEAFF. The CDR3 DNA sequence: TGTGCCAGCAGCTTACAGGGACAGGGAGGCTCTGAAGCTTTCTTT. The chain links TRBV11-2 to TRBJ1-1, with 9 bases aligning to TRBD1. V shed 2 bases, J shed 6 bases, and the junction held 7 bases outside the gene matches. The CDR3 consists of 15 residues. CDR1 and CDR2 (germline): SGHAT, FQNNGV.